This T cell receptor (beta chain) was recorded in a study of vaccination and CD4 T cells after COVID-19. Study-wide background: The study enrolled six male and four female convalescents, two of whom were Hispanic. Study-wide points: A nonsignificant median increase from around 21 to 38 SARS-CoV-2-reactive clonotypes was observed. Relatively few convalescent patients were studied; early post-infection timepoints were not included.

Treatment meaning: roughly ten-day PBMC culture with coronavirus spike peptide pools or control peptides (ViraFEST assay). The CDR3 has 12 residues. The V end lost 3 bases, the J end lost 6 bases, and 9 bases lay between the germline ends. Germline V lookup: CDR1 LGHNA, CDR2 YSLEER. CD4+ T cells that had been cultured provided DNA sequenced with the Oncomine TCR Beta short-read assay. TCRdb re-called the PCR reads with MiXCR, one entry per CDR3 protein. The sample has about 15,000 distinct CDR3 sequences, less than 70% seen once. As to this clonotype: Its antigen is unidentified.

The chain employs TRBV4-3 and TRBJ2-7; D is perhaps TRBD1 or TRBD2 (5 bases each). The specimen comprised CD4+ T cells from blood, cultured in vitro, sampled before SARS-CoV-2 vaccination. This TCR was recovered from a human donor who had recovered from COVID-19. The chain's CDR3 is CASSHEGTEQYF. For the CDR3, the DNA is TGCGCCAGCAGCCACGAGGGGACCGAGCAGTACTTC.